This T cell receptor (beta chain) appears in the sequencing data of a study of blood T cell repertoires in COVID-19. The overall study: From the United States, Italy and Spain came samples of acute and convalescent COVID-19. In each case, the material was cDNA or gDNA derived from T cells, B-cell-depleted T cells, or PBMCs.

How the authors handled the data: Counts of nucleated cells, estimated from reference gene primer amplification, were obtained. The method was immunoSEQ multiplex PCR; TCRdb's version includes in-frame clones alone and lacks a portion of them. V, J and clone size are those of that table, while D and trimming were read from the DNA. The table includes approximately 290,000 clones, approximately 86% detected once. Trimming left V 5 bases short and J 7 bases short, with 15 bases between. In germline, CDR1 is SGHRS, CDR2 YFSETQ. CDR3 length: 14 amino acids. Specimen: peripheral blood. The TCR was taken from a human donor with COVID-19, enrolled during active disease. The donor label of this sample is uncertain. The V call is TRBV5-1, the J call TRBJ1-4; D uncertain. The DNA of the CDR3 is TGCGCCAGCAGTACACAGCCAGACCGTGAAAAACTGTTTTTT. It yields the protein CASSTQPDREKLFF.